This T cell receptor (beta chain) was captured in a study of CD8 T cells in Susac syndrome. CD8+ and CD4+ T cells from blood underwent TCR beta sequencing, which was carried out in a high-throughput format. This clonotype came up once. V lost 7 bases to trimming and J lost 8 bases, with 11 bases between them. Germline loops: CDR1 KGHDR, CDR2 SFDVKD. This CDR3 spans 12 amino acids. Roughly 0.45 to 1 ug RNA was reverse transcribed with random hexamers. The CDR3 of TCR beta was amplified by immunoSEQ multiplex PCR across 54 Vbeta and 13 Jbeta. TCRdb processed the immunoSEQ multiplex PCR reads anew with MiXCR; each CDR3 protein has one entry. The table lists 200,000 or so distinct CDR3 sequences, more than 90% of them singletons.

The TCR sequence derives from a human donor with multiple sclerosis. The chain couples TRBV24-1 to TRBJ2-4, with unresolved D. Sequenced: CD4+ T cells from PBMCs. Here the CDR3 reads CATRDKRDIQYF. The CDR3 region has the DNA TGTGCCACCAGAGACAAAAGGGACATTCAGTACTTC.